The 13 T cell receptor beta chains reported below all come from one sample, sequenced in a study of blood T cells in healthy people across ages. A second about 7 to 12 cycle PCR used barcoded and J-beta primers. MiXCR was run by TCRdb on the 5' RACE reads, yielding one entry per CDR3 protein. In the table there are around 1,000,000 distinct CDR3 sequences, 20% to 25% of which are singletons. These same data were also listed under a study on T cells of mothers and their children.

Source material: blood. Every receptor here comes from a girl aged 2 to 9 in good health.

The sample holds many counts of this clonotype. CDR3 residues: CASSLARPTDTQYF. The CDR3 DNA reads as TGTGCCAGCAGCTTAGCCCGACCAACAGATACGCAGTATTTT. The chain has TRBV11-2 and TRBJ2-3; D remains ambiguous. The V end lost 1 base, the J end lost 3 bases, and 8 bases lay between the germline ends. CDR3 size: 14 residues. CDR1 and CDR2 from the germline V gene are SGHAT and FQNNGV.

This clonotype was seen a few times. J is TRBJ2-1 and V is TRBV20-1, with 9 bases that match TRBD2. The CDR3 runs 14 residues. V was clipped by 6 bases and J by 6 bases; unmatched bases: 9. Germline V CDR1 and CDR2: DFQATT, SNEGSKA (reference sequence). The CDR3 protein is CSASGSGGFNEQFF. CDR3 sequence (DNA): TGCAGTGCCTCGGGGAGCGGGGGGTTCAATGAGCAGTTCTTC.

This clonotype was detected a few times. The chain is built from TRBV5-5 and TRBJ1-1; unclear D gene. Between the trimmed V and J ends, which lost 4 bases and 4 bases, there was a span of 11 bases. This CDR3 is 13 amino acids long. Germline assignment: CDR1 SGHKS and CDR2 YYEKEE (reference sequence). CDR3 DNA: TGTGCCAGCAGCCTTTGGGTGAGCACTGAAGCTTTCTTT. This encodes CASSLWVSTEAFF.

This clonotype was observed a handful of times. This rearrangement joins TRBV2 to TRBJ2-2; no clear D. Germline lookup yields CDR1 SNHLY and CDR2 FYNNEI. V was trimmed by 3 bases and J by 5 bases, leaving 4 bases between them. This CDR3 comprises 12 residues. The CDR3 DNA reads as TGTGCCAGCAGTGATGAGACCGGGGAGCTGTTTTTT. This gives the protein CASSDETGELFF.

Only a few counts were recorded for this clonotype. The V gene is TRBV28, the J gene TRBJ2-5, with unresolved D. Trimming took 3 bases from V and 3 from J, leaving 11 bases between them. Germline CDR1 is MDHEN and CDR2 is SYDVKM. CDR3 length: 14 residues. This chain's CDR3 is CASSFNNREETQYF. CDR3 in DNA: TGTGCCAGCAGTTTTAACAACCGGGAAGAGACCCAGTACTTC.

The rearrangement links TRBV7-2 to TRBJ1-2; D possibly corresponds to TRBD1 (6 bases). The CDR3 covers 13 residues. V lost 2 bases to trimming and J lost 4 bases, with 8 bases between them. CDR1 and CDR2 (germline): SGHTA, FQGNSA. Written as DNA, the CDR3 is TGTGCCAGCAGCTTAACAGGGATCTATGGCTACACCTTC. This translates into CASSLTGIYGYTF.

The chain has TRBV29-1 and TRBJ1-1, with D hard to call. CDR3 length equals 11 residues. The V end lost 7 bases, the J end lost 1 base, and 7 bases lay between the germline ends. Per germline, CDR1 SQVTM and CDR2 ANQGSEA. The CDR3, as DNA: TGCAGCGGGGAGTCGAACACTGAAGCTTTCTTT. It codes for CSGESNTEAFF.

V gene TRBV12-3 or TRBV12-4 combines with J gene TRBJ2-1; 14 nucleotides align to TRBD2. The CDR3 runs 15 residues. The V segment lost 4 bases and the J segment 8 bases; nucleotides outside the gene matches: 4. CDR3 coding DNA: TGTGCCAGCAGTTCAAGACTAGCGGGAGGGGATGAGCAGTTCTTC. Amino acid sequence: CASSSRLAGGDEQFF.

The chain recombines TRBV4-1 with TRBJ1-2; TRBD1 might be the D (5 bases). V was pared by 6 bases and J by 6 bases, with 20 bases between. Germline-derived CDR1 and CDR2 are MGHRA and YSYEKL. The CDR3 runs 15 residues. CDR3 sequence: CASSQNPDSENGYTF. For the CDR3, the DNA is TGCGCCAGCAGTCAAAACCCTGACAGTGAGAATGGCTACACCTTC.

V usage is TRBV6-2 or TRBV6-3 and J usage is TRBJ1-2; D is uncertain. CDR3 length equals 13 residues. The germline gives CDR1 MNHEY, CDR2 SVGEGT. V lost 2 bases and J 7 bases, leaving 11 bases between the germline ends. The CDR3 nucleotides read TGTGCCAGCAGTTACGAGAGGACCGGTGGCTACACCTTC. Translation: CASSYERTGGYTF.

The chain employs TRBV2 and TRBJ1-4; D gene uncertain. The CDR3 extends over 17 amino acids. Trimming left V 2 bases short and J 1 base short, with 14 bases between. The V gene's germline CDR1 is SNHLY and CDR2 FYNNEI. The CDR3 DNA sequence: TGTGCCAGCAGTGAATATACATCGGAGGGAACTAATGAAAAACTGTTTTTT. It yields the protein CASSEYTSEGTNEKLFF.

V is TRBV12-3 or TRBV12-4 and J is TRBJ2-6; the D call may be TRBD1 or TRBD2 (5 bases each). This CDR3 comprises 17 residues. Trimming removed 7 bases from V and 0 bases from J, with 16 bases in between. The chain's CDR3 is CASNPGRTSSGANVLTF. The CDR3 nucleotides are TGTGCCAGCAATCCGGGACGGACCTCCTCTGGGGCCAACGTCCTGACTTTC.

A remark on this clonotype: The CDR3 does not end in the conserved phenylalanine or tryptophan, so this is likely a read error. The chain joins TRBV11-1 to TRBJ2-1; D remains ambiguous. V lost 7 bases and J lost 7, with 17 bases in between. CDR1 and CDR2 from the germline V gene are SGHAT and FQDESV (reference sequence). The CDR3 sequence is 14 residues long. CDR3 bases: TGTGCCAGCACCCCTTTGGAGAAATTAAATGAGCAGTTCGTC. This codes for CASTPLEKLNEQFV.